The rows below give T cell receptor beta chains drawn from one sample of a study of T cell responses to AZD1222 COVID-19 vaccine. The method was immunoSEQ multiplex PCR; TCRdb's version includes in-frame clones alone and lacks a portion of them. The table lists over 90,000 clones, over 80% of them singletons, with approximately 20% in the top ten. Material: peripheral blood, obtained on day 0 of AZD1222 vaccination. Source of these receptors: an adult in good health. Both conserved end residues are part of each CDR3. Fields, in order: J gene, D gene, V gene, clone size, CDR3 DNA, CDR3 protein. A D gene is named only where the DNA matches it firmly. Clone size appears in some rows only: once, few, many, or a class for an expanded clone.

J: TRBJ2-7
D: .
V: TRBV3-1/TRBV3-2
size: .
DNA: TGTGCCAGCAGCCAAGATCACTGGGGCGAGCAGTACTTC
CDR3: CASSQDHWGEQYF

J: TRBJ1-1
D: .
V: TRBV6-5
size: .
DNA: TGTGCCACGGGCTACACCGGACGGATGAACACTGAAGCTTTCTTT
CDR3: CATGYTGRMNTEAFF

J: TRBJ1-3
D: .
V: TRBV5-1
size: .
DNA: TGCGCCAGCAGCGGGGAACCCGGGACGCATGGAAACACCATATATTTT
CDR3: CASSGEPGTHGNTIYF

J: TRBJ1-4
D: .
V: TRBV29-1
size: .
DNA: TGCAGCGTTACCCGGGTACTAGGTGAAAAACTGTTTTTT
CDR3: CSVTRVLGEKLFF

J: TRBJ1-1
D: .
V: TRBV18
size: .
DNA: TGTGCCAGCTCACTCTCGGTTGGAGCCAGGGGCGACACTGAAGCTTTCTTT
CDR3: CASSLSVGARGDTEAFF

J: TRBJ2-7
D: .
V: TRBV28
size: .
DNA: TGTGCCAGCAGTTTGCGGACCCCCTACGAGCAGTACTTC
CDR3: CASSLRTPYEQYF

J: TRBJ1-1
D: .
V: TRBV5-1
size: .
DNA: TGCGCCAGCAGCTACGGGACATCCACCTCCATGAACACTGAAGCTTTCTTT
CDR3: CASSYGTSTSMNTEAFF

J: TRBJ2-6
D: .
V: TRBV5-1
size: once
DNA: TGCGCCAGCAGCTTGGTTTCCTCTGGGGCCAACGTCCTGACTTTC
CDR3: CASSLVSSGANVLTF

J: TRBJ2-5
D: .
V: TRBV4-2
size: once
DNA: TGTGCCAGCAGCTACGGTGGACGGGGGCTCGGAGAGACCCAGTACTTC
CDR3: CASSYGGRGLGETQYF

J: TRBJ2-2
D: TRBD2
V: TRBV10-1
size: .
DNA: TGCGCCAGCAGTGAGTCAGAGGTTAGCGGGAGAATCGGGGAGCTGTTTTTT
CDR3: CASSESEVSGRIGELFF

J: TRBJ2-3
D: .
V: TRBV5-1
size: .
DNA: TGCGCCAGCAGTTATTTCAGAGTGGGCACAGATACGCAGTATTTT
CDR3: CASSYFRVGTDTQYF

J: TRBJ2-1
D: .
V: TRBV5-1
size: .
DNA: TGCGCCAGCACGAGTGGCAGCTCCTACAATGAGCAGTTCTTC
CDR3: CASTSGSSYNEQFF

J: TRBJ1-1
D: .
V: TRBV29-1
size: .
DNA: TGCAGCGCCTTCGCGGGAGGGAACACTGAAGCTTTCTTT
CDR3: CSAFAGGNTEAFF

J: TRBJ1-1
D: .
V: TRBV30
size: .
DNA: TGTGCCACCCCTGGAGGGGCCACTGAAGCTTTCTTT
CDR3: CATPGGATEAFF

J: TRBJ2-5
D: .
V: TRBV24-1
size: .
DNA: TGTGCCACCAGTGACCCAGGGGCTGGACAGCCCCAAGAGACCCAGTACTTC
CDR3: CATSDPGAGQPQETQYF

J: TRBJ2-4
D: .
V: TRBV18
size: once
DNA: TGTGCCAGCTCGCCCACTGCGGGACAGAACATTCAGTACTTC
CDR3: CASSPTAGQNIQYF

J: TRBJ1-1
D: TRBD1
V: TRBV27
size: .
DNA: TGTGCCAGCAGTTTATACTCGGGGACAGGAGCTTTCTTT
CDR3: CASSLYSGTGAFF

J: TRBJ1-1
D: .
V: TRBV9
size: .
DNA: TGTGCCAGCAGCGTCAGGGAGGAAAACACTGAAGCTTTCTTT
CDR3: CASSVREENTEAFF